Below are 31 T cell receptor beta chains sequenced from a single sample in a study of blood T cells in healthy people across ages. It was with a sample-barcoded 5' primer and a J-beta primer mix that a second PCR of roughly 7 to 12 cycles was run. TCRdb re-analysed the 5' RACE reads in MiXCR, keeping a single row per CDR3 protein. The table shows about 1.4 million distinct CDR3 sequences, with approximately 59% occurring only once. The sample was blood. These TCRs come from a man younger than 35 in good health.

This chain uses TRBV5-8 with TRBJ2-1; TRBD1 matches at 8 bases. Germline V CDR1 and CDR2: SGHTS, YDEGEE. The ends lost 3 bases at V and 9 bases at J; junction bases unmatched: 5. The CDR3 length is 13 residues. This chain's CDR3 is CASSWQGAREQFF. The CDR3 DNA follows: TGTGCCAGCAGCTGGCAGGGGGCACGTGAGCAGTTCTTC.

CDR3 in DNA: TGCGCCAGCAGCTTGGAATCCACAGGTATCATGAACACTGAAGCTTTCTTT. The encoded protein is CASSLESTGIMNTEAFF. The chain employs TRBV5-1 and TRBJ1-1; possible D gene TRBD1, 5 bases. Germline V gene lookup returns CDR1 SGHRS and CDR2 YFSETQ. The CDR3 spans 17 residues. V was clipped by 0 bases and J by 0 bases, with 15 bases between them.

This clonotype was seen only once. This rearrangement joins TRBV7-9 to TRBJ1-1; 8 bases fit TRBD1. The CDR3 sequence is 15 residues long. V shed 3 bases and J 2 bases; nucleotides not matched to a gene: 5. Germline V CDR1 and CDR2: SEHNR, FQNEAQ (reference sequence). CDR3: CASSFPRGPNTEAFF. CDR3 nucleotides: TGTGCCAGCAGCTTCCCCAGGGGGCCCAACACTGAAGCTTTCTTT.

The chain recombines TRBV27 with TRBJ2-7; 7 nucleotides align to TRBD2. V dropped 5 bases and J dropped 4; count of bases not matched to a gene: 8. CDR3 size: 14 residues. Germline assignment: CDR1 MNHEY and CDR2 SMNVEV (reference sequence). The CDR3 spells CASSVGGGMYEQYF. In nucleotides, the CDR3 is TGTGCCAGCAGTGTCGGGGGAGGGATGTACGAGCAGTACTTC.

This clonotype was seen only a few times. This chain links TRBV29-1 with TRBJ1-1, with D possibly TRBD1 on 5 matching bases. This CDR3 comprises 13 residues. CDR1 and CDR2 from the germline V gene are SQVTM and ANQGSEA. V shed 3 bases and J shed 5 bases, with 13 bases lying between them. CDR3 residues: CSVDRGEGTEAFF. CDR3 bases: TGCAGCGTTGATCGGGGAGAGGGGACTGAAGCTTTCTTT. Using reference TRBV29-1 and TRBJ1-1 for the parts outside the CDR3, the full variable domain is SAVISQKPSRDICQRGTSLTIQCQVDSQVTMMFWYRQQPGQSLTLIATANQGSEATYESGFVIDKFPISRPNLTFSTLTVSNMSPEDSSIYLCSVDRGEGTEAFFGQGTRLTVV.

This clonotype was observed a few times. The chain links TRBV5-1 to TRBJ2-6; D tentatively fits TRBD1 or TRBD2 (6 bases each). V shed 3 bases and J shed 3 bases, with 16 bases lying between them. This CDR3 has 17 amino acids. Germline CDR1 reads SGHRS; CDR2 reads YFSETQ. The CDR3 coding sequence is TGCGCCAGCAGCTACGGACCGGGGGCGGTTGGGGCCAACGTCCTGACTTTC. The encoded protein is CASSYGPGAVGANVLTF.

This rearrangement joins TRBV6-6 to TRBJ1-2, with no clear D. Between the trimmed V and J ends, which lost 0 bases and 3 bases, there was a span of 17 bases. Germline V gives CDR1 MNHNY, CDR2 SVGAGI (reference sequence). The CDR3 runs 17 residues. This CDR3 reads CASSYSSIRGKDYGYTF. DNA of the CDR3: TGTGCCAGCAGTTACTCGAGCATCCGCGGGAAAGACTATGGCTACACCTTC.

This clonotype showed up just a few times. This chain links TRBV29-1 with TRBJ2-7; D remains unclear. CDR3 size: 12 residues. Trimming pared 5 bases from V and 1 base from J, leaving 9 bases between. From germline, CDR1 is SQVTM and CDR2 ANQGSEA. The CDR3 is CSVHTHSYEQYF. CDR3 coding DNA: TGCAGCGTTCACACCCATTCCTACGAGCAGTACTTC.

This sequence joins TRBV20-1 and TRBJ2-1; 9 bases map to TRBD2. The CDR3 spans 18 residues. Germline V gene sequence: CDR1 DFQATT, CDR2 SNEGSKA (reference sequence). With V trimmed by 6 bases and J by 2 bases, 17 bases remained unmatched. The DNA for the CDR3 is TGCAGTGCCAGGGGGGGACTAGCCTGGAGGTCCACCTACAATGAGCAGTTCTTC. Amino acid sequence: CSARGGLAWRSTYNEQFF.

The gene calls are TRBV4-2 and TRBJ2-1, with D uncertain. The germline V gene has CDR1 LGHNA and CDR2 YNFKEQ. Between the trimmed V and J ends, which lost 1 base and 6 bases, there was a span of 13 bases. This CDR3 is built from 15 residues. CDR3 nucleotides: TGTGCCAGCAGCCAAGTATCGACACTCGGCAATGAGCAGTTCTTC. It translates to CASSQVSTLGNEQFF.

The genes are TRBV20-1 and TRBJ2-3, with 9 bases lining up with TRBD2. V gave up 5 bases and J gave up 4 bases; unmatched junction bases: 10. CDR3 length: 15 amino acids. Germline V lookup: CDR1 DFQATT, CDR2 SNEGSKA (reference sequence). For the CDR3, the DNA is TGCAGTGCTTCTCTAGCGGGGCTGGGTTCAGATACGCAGTATTTT. Protein product: CSASLAGLGSDTQYF.

The V and J genes are TRBV6-5 and TRBJ2-1; 8 bases map to TRBD2. V trimming: 7 bases; J trimming: 7 bases; junction bases outside the gene matches: 6. Germline CDR1 MNHEY, CDR2 SVGAGI. The CDR3 covers 13 residues. The CDR3: CASTNGGANEQFF. The DNA of the CDR3 is TGTGCCAGCACAAACGGGGGGGCAAATGAGCAGTTCTTC.

This chain connects TRBV7-2 to TRBJ1-2; a possible D gene is TRBD1 (5 bases). The CDR3 has 13 amino acids. Trimming removed 6 bases from V and 8 bases from J, with 16 bases in between. CDR1 is SGHTA, CDR2 FQGNSA, per germline. DNA for the CDR3: TGTGCCAGCAGTCGAGACGCGGGGGGAGGCTACACCTTC. It codes for CASSRDAGGGYTF.

Regarding this clonotype: One junction end does not reproduce the germline sequence, and a read error may be involved. The V gene is TRBV20-1, the J gene TRBJ2-1; a possible D gene is TRBD2 (7 bases). This CDR3 comprises 15 residues. Per the germline V gene, CDR1 is DFQATT and CDR2 is SNEGSKA (reference sequence). The DNA of the CDR3 is TGCCGTGCTAGATCAGGCGGGGGCCTCTACAATGAGCAGTTCTTC. This sequence encodes CRARSGGGLYNEQFF.

The rearrangement joins TRBV12-3 or TRBV12-4 to TRBJ1-2; D ambiguous. The V gene lost 4 bases and the J gene lost 6 bases, with 15 bases spanning the gap. This CDR3 is 14 amino acids long. CDR3: CASSSFFSGDGYTF. The CDR3 DNA is TGTGCCAGCAGTTCCTTCTTTTCTGGGGATGGCTACACCTTC.

Here the CDR3 reads CASSEQPRGLGIQETQYF. The CDR3 DNA reads TGTGCCAGCAGTGAACAGCCCAGGGGGCTAGGGATACAAGAGACCCAGTACTTC. The chain is built from TRBV25-1 and TRBJ2-5, with 8 bases fitting TRBD1. Germline CDR1 MGHDK, CDR2 SYGVNS. CDR3 length: 18 amino acids. V lost 2 bases and J lost 2; bases outside the gene matches: 13.

This clonotype was detected only once. This rearrangement joins TRBV9 to TRBJ2-5, with D unclear. The CDR3 is 13 residues long. Per germline, CDR1 SGDLS and CDR2 YYNGEE. Trimming removed 0 bases at V and 5 bases at J, with 8 bases between. The CDR3: CASSVGDLETQYF. For the CDR3, the DNA is TGTGCCAGCAGCGTAGGTGATCTCGAGACCCAGTACTTC.

This clonotype appeared a few times. V is TRBV20-1 and J is TRBJ2-1; 7 nucleotides align to TRBD2. V was clipped by 0 bases and J by 3 bases; unmatched bases: 5. The germline CDR1 and CDR2 sequences are DFQATT and SNEGSKA (reference sequence). The CDR3 spans 15 residues. The chain's CDR3 is CSARDGAGVYNEQFF. DNA of the CDR3: TGCAGTGCTAGAGATGGGGCGGGGGTCTACAATGAGCAGTTCTTC.

This clonotype was seen many times. The chain links TRBV20-1 to TRBJ2-7, with TRBD2 matching over 7 bases. V lost 1 base to trimming and J lost 6 bases; unmatched junction nucleotides: 3. CDR1 DFQATT and CDR2 SNEGSKA come from the germline V gene (reference sequence). This CDR3 comprises 12 residues. In DNA, the CDR3 is TGCAGTGCTAGAGGGGGGGGGACCGAGCAGTACTTC. Its protein product is CSARGGGTEQYF.

The CDR3 loop reads CSVEGNIAIHNEQYF. The CDR3 region has the DNA TGCAGCGTTGAAGGAAACATAGCAATCCACAATGAGCAGTACTTC. This chain uses TRBV29-1 with TRBJ2-7; D unresolved. The CDR3 has 15 amino acids. Trimming took 1 base from V and 7 from J, leaving 20 bases between them. CDR1 is SQVTM, CDR2 ANQGSEA, per germline.

The gene calls are TRBV5-1 and TRBJ2-5; the match to TRBD2 covers 7 bases. J was trimmed by 2 bases and V by 3 bases; bases with no gene match: 7. Germline V gene sequence: CDR1 SGHRS, CDR2 YFSETQ. This CDR3 is built from 15 residues. The CDR3 protein is CASSSFGGDQETQYF. The CDR3 DNA is TGCGCCAGCAGCTCATTTGGGGGGGATCAAGAGACCCAGTACTTC.

The chain combines TRBV6-5 with TRBJ1-2; 7 bases are a match to TRBD1. Germline assignment: CDR1 MNHEY and CDR2 SVGAGI. The CDR3 has 13 residues. With 2 bases clipped from V and 7 bases from J, the junction kept 4 bases outside the gene matches. The CDR3 bases are TGTGCCAGCAGTTACGTCCGGACAGGTGGCTACACCTTC. It translates to CASSYVRTGGYTF.

This chain uses TRBV24-1 with TRBJ2-1; 9 bases fit TRBD2. Gene TRBJ2-7 matches the end of the DNA better, so the J call may be wrong. This CDR3 is 15 amino acids long. The V gene's germline CDR1 is KGHDR and CDR2 SFDVKD. CDR3 in amino acids: CATSEASGGYNEQYF. The CDR3 nucleotides read TGTGCCACCAGTGAGGCCAGCGGGGGGTACAATGAGCAGTACTTC.

This chain uses TRBV4-2 with TRBJ2-3; D possibly matches TRBD1 or TRBD2 (5 bases each). The CDR3 runs to 12 residues. The ends were cut back, 4 bases at V and 14 bases at J, with 16 bases in the middle. CDR1 and CDR2 (germline): LGHNA, YNFKEQ. The CDR3 DNA reads TGTGCCAGCAGCCTAACCGGGACCGGGGTGTATTTT. Protein: CASSLTGTGVYF.

The J gene is TRBJ2-5, the V gene TRBV28; 7 bases fit TRBD1. The end of the DNA is better explained by TRBJ2-7, so the J call may be wrong. The CDR3 has 14 amino acids. Germline values: CDR1 MDHEN, CDR2 SYDVKM. CDR3 residues: CASSNRGTPYEQYF. CDR3 nucleotide sequence: TGTGCCAGCAGCAACAGGGGTACCCCCTACGAGCAGTACTTC.

The chain links TRBV7-2 to TRBJ2-5, with D perhaps matching TRBD1 or TRBD2 (6 bases each). The J call could be wrong; TRBJ2-7 is a better fit for the DNA end. Germline loops: CDR1 SGHTA, CDR2 FQGNSA. The CDR3 has 15 amino acids. The CDR3 is CASSRRQEGPYEQYF. In nucleotides, the CDR3 is TGTGCCAGCAGCCGAAGACAGGAGGGTCCCTACGAGCAGTACTTC.

The chain has TRBV11-2 and TRBJ2-7, with no clear D. Germline values: CDR1 SGHAT, CDR2 FQNNGV. V lost 7 bases and J 3 bases, leaving 13 bases between the germline ends. The CDR3 is 13 residues long. The CDR3 spells CASTQTTYYEQYF. The CDR3 nucleotides are TGTGCCAGCACCCAGACAACTTACTACGAGCAGTACTTC.

This clonotype occurred once. The chain recombines TRBV7-6 with TRBJ2-5; D is uncertain. In germline, CDR1 is SGHVS, CDR2 FNYEAQ. The CDR3 extends over 15 amino acids. Trimming removed 1 base from V and 4 bases from J, with 13 bases in between. The CDR3 nucleotides read TGTGCCAGCAGCTTAGGGGCAGCCATTTTAGAGACCCAGTACTTC. This translates into CASSLGAAILETQYF.

This clonotype was counted only a few times. The chain uses TRBV18 and TRBJ2-5; 7 bases are shared with TRBD1. Germline lookup yields CDR1 KGHSH and CDR2 LQKENI. The CDR3 is made up of 16 amino acids. The J segment lost 3 bases and the V segment lost 0 bases, leaving 7 bases of the junction unmatched. The CDR3 is CASSPPPGTEKETQYF. In DNA form, the CDR3 reads TGTGCCAGCTCACCACCGCCCGGGACAGAAAAAGAGACCCAGTACTTC.

This clonotype has a handful of counts. The genes are TRBV6-6 and TRBJ2-7; D tentatively reads TRBD1 or TRBD2 (5 bases each). V was cut by 0 bases and J by 3 bases, with 9 bases left in between. The germline CDR1 and CDR2 sequences are MNHNY and SVGAGI (reference sequence). The CDR3 extends over 14 amino acids. Here the CDR3 reads CASSYSGRNYEQYF. The DNA for the CDR3 is TGTGCCAGCAGTTACTCGGGACGGAACTACGAGCAGTACTTC.

The J gene is TRBJ2-5, the V gene TRBV20-1; tentative D call: TRBD1 (6 bases). The V gene's germline CDR1 is DFQATT and CDR2 SNEGSKA (reference sequence). Trimming pared 5 bases from V and 4 bases from J, leaving 14 bases between. The CDR3 extends over 13 amino acids. The chain's CDR3 is CSARVTGRETQYF. The CDR3 DNA follows: TGCAGTGCTCGAGTTACAGGGAGAGAGACCCAGTACTTC.